The text below deals with one TCR beta chain. This clonotype occurred many times. No antigen is known for it. No base qualities exist here, and no much larger clone lies one base off it. Library preparation employed 5' RACE. The instrument was an Illumina HiSeq 2000. Template switching added a universal primer binding site, and the final cDNA carried a unique molecular identifier that allowed TCR cDNA molecules to be counted accurately. Specific primers in the conserved constant-segment region were used to synthesize first-strand cDNA for TCR alpha and beta chains. Each cDNA library was double barcoded, with a SMART-Mk sample barcode plus Illumina barcodes, to control for contamination. TruSeq adapter sequences and Illumina sample barcodes were added in two successive PCR steps. The TCR alpha and beta cDNA libraries were sequenced on the Illumina HiSeq platform using custom primers. Turning to the authors' computational methods: Raw reads were processed with MiGEC to extract unique molecular identifiers, and MiXCR was used to determine CDR3 positions. Recombination models were inferred per individual with the repgenHMM and IGoR tools using an EM algorithm. The analysis of shared clonotypes was done with the tcR package in R, with sharing normalized by the product of cloneset sizes. Out-of-frame nonproductive sequences were analyzed to study raw recombination free of thymic and clonal selection effects. TCRdb cleaned the public reads at Q25 with fastp, built clones with MiXCR and kept in-frame beta chains. Identical CDR3 proteins give one entry, which carries the most common genes and DNA. These V and J calls rely on TCRdb rather than the paper's analysis. The sample profile shows about 240,000 distinct CDR3 sequences; roughly a tenth of them were found once. 10% of the sample belongs to the ten largest clones.

The data stem from a study of identical twins (TCRdb year 2016). Context from the whole study: To test whether fetal clonotypes persist, the study used deep sequencing on TCR alpha and beta repertoires from monozygotic twins, unrelated adults of various ages, and cord blood. Replicate twin experiments were performed at different times using different library preparation protocols to rule out contamination. General conclusions and limits of the study: Conclusions relied on cross-sectional statistical analysis, since the same donors could not be followed over many years. Compared with coincidental sharing between unrelated individuals, out-of-frame TCR alpha sequences shared between twins showed an excess of sequences with low generation probability. Invariant T cells such as MAIT and iNKT could partly confound zero-insertion analyses, although diverse VJ usage argued against such confounding for most clonotypes. Abundant cord blood beta clonotypes carried fewer insertions; young adult naive repertoires showed a weaker similar trend, while memory repertoires showed none. The excess sharing between twins in beta out-of-frame sequences was weaker because fewer shared sequences reduced the signal-to-noise ratio. Out-of-frame TCR alpha sharing in monozygotic twins was systematically underestimated by recombination models, whereas sharing between unrelated individuals was in agreement with the recombination models.

Including the terminal cysteine and phenylalanine, the CDR3 comprises 11 residues. Only the CDR3 DNA is retained, 33 bases long and in frame from the first base. Deletion took 7 bases off V and 2 bases off J, with a span of 3 bases between the germline ends. Looking up the germline V gene yields CDR1 SNHLY and CDR2 FYNNEI. Every donor in the study was a healthy Caucasian. Miltenyi CD45RO+ enrichment and human naive T-cell isolation kits were used to isolate memory (CD45RO+) and naive T cells from PBMC. This receptor was identified in a man aged 45-65 years in good health. The sequencing sample was made of memory T cells sorted from blood. The label giving this sample's cell subset or site can be read as: CD45RO+ enriched T cells. Recombination connected TRBV2 to TRBJ2-1; the D gene is not confidently resolved. The base sequence is TGTGCCAGCAACCCCTACAATGAGCAGTTCTTC. Its amino acids are CASNPYNEQFF.